This record covers a single TCR beta chain. The specificity of this receptor is unknown. No base quality information exists; no much larger clone differs at one position. These data belong to a study of Graves' ophthalmopathy and Graves' hyperthyroidism (dated by TCRdb to 2017 to 2018). About the investigation overall: Peripheral blood was collected before any treatment was given, at the time of initial diagnosis. To tell Graves' ophthalmopathy apart from Graves' hyperthyroidism, and to predict which patients would progress to ophthalmopathy, the study relied on TCR beta repertoire signatures. In total, under 150 blood samples were TCR-sequenced: approximately 42 ophthalmopathy, some 80 hyperthyroidism and roughly 17 hyperthyroidism-to-ophthalmopathy patients. To explore V-J signatures distinguishing ophthalmopathy from hyperthyroidism, a discovery set of more than 95 patients (roughly 42 ophthalmopathy, roughly 56 stable hyperthyroidism) was enrolled. An independent validation cohort comprised around 19 hyperthyroidism patients and 15 to 17 patients who later progressed from hyperthyroidism to ophthalmopathy. In roughly six hyperthyroidism patients, the T-cell repertoires found in thyroid tissue were compared with those found in blood. Following sampling, methimazole starting at 30 mg daily was administered to hyperthyroidism patients, and high-dose intravenous methylprednisolone was administered to ophthalmopathy patients. The roughly 100 discovery patients were randomly divided into training and test sets at a 7:3 ratio. What the work shows at the level of the full study, not this receptor alone: In validation, the model predicted ophthalmopathy progression with less than 71% sensitivity and roughly 78% specificity; around twelve predicted patients were CT-confirmed with GO in a median of 6.5 months. Ophthalmopathy was separated from stable hyperthyroidism by the 13-signature model with roughly 88% sensitivity and roughly 82% specificity in cross-validation and with 80%/75% in the test set. Sample size was not predetermined statistically, and investigators were not blinded to group allocation. Most of the expanded thyroid clonotypes with a frequency above 0.001 were also detected in blood, and it was suggested that the thyroid immune response may be reflected by blood repertoires.

Here V drops 6 bases and J drops 4 bases, and the junction holds 6 bases not matched to any gene. CDR1 MNHNS and CDR2 SASEGT are derived from the germline V gene. The CDR3 numbers 14 residues from cysteine through phenylalanine. The retained sequence is limited to the CDR3, 42 bases, with the frame set at the first base. A patient counted as having stable hyperthyroidism if there was no progression to ophthalmopathy within 18 months of follow-up. Hyperthyroidism patients were newly diagnosed, with disease duration under 2 months, and aged 18 to 65 years. Patients were excluded if they had other autoimmune diseases, uncontrolled infections, pregnancy or lactation. Clinical symptoms, serum thyroxine, TRAb, thyroid ultrasound and orbital computed tomography were used for diagnosis. Using Ficoll-Paque density gradient centrifugation, PBMCs were isolated from about 9.4 ml of fresh peripheral blood. Total RNA was extracted using Trizol reagent, and RNA quality was checked on an Agilent 2100 Bioanalyzer.

For repertoire sequencing, the TCR beta CDR3 regions were amplified from RNA transcripts. A first-round RT-PCR used HTBI primers with the Qiagen OneStep RT-PCR kit, followed by a second-round multiplex PCR, size selection and purification. Libraries were sequenced paired-end with 100 bp reads on an Illumina HiSeq2000. Turning to the authors' computational methods: Reads were processed with SOAPnuke, discarding reads with adapters, uncalled bases, mean Phred below 15, or no exact constant-primer or identifier match. High-quality paired reads were merged with COPE v1.2.5. Each unique nucleotide sequence was defined as a clonotype, and clonotypes were aligned to IMGT TRB V, D and J references with MiTCR v1.1. The analysis was limited to V-J combinations with a frequency above 0.0001, which together covered 99.2% of the repertoires. For each V-J combination, a TCR clonal expansion and chaos score was defined as the ratio of F50 clonal expansion to chaos observed in the TCRdist matrix. Welch's t-statistics and random forest were used to reduce the features to about 14 V-J combinations, which were then used as input to a naive Bayes classifier. Thyroid-blood repertoire similarity was quantified with the Morisita-Horn index. Using fastp trimming at Q25 and MiXCR clonotype assembly, TCRdb reanalyzed the public sequencing data and kept in-frame beta chains. Records with the same CDR3 protein are collapsed into one entry carrying the most frequent genes and DNA. TCRdb assigned the V and J calls; the authors' analysis was not used. This sample is represented by roughly 420,000 distinct CDR3 sequences; around 20% of them were singletons. The ten largest clonotypes hold approximately 3% of the sample.

This chain is built from TRBV6-1 and TRBJ1-2, with TRBD1 matching 9 junction bases. The specimen sequenced was peripheral blood. This receptor was obtained from a woman younger than 35 with stable Graves' hyperthyroidism. Donor details come from another sample of the same person, matched by shared clones. The DNA reads as follows: TGTGCCAGCAGGTCTCTGGACAGGGGCTATGGCTACACCTTC. Its product reads: CASRSLDRGYGYTF.